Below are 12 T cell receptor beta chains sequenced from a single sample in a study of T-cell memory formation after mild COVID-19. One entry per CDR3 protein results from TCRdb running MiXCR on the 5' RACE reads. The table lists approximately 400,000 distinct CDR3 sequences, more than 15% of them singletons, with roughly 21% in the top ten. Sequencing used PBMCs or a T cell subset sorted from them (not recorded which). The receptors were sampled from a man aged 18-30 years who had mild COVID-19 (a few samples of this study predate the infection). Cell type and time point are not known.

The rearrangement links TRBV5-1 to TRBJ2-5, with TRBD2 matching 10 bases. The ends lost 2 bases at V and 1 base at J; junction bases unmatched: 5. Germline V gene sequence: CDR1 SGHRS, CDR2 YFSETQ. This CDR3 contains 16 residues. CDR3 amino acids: CASSFTSGAIQETQYF. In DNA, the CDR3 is TGCGCCAGCAGCTTTACTAGCGGGGCGATCCAAGAGACCCAGTACTTC.

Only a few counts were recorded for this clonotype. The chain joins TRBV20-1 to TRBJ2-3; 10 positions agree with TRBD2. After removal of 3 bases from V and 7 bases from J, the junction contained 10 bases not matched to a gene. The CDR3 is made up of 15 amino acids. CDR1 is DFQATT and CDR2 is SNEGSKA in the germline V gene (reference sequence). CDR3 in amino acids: CSASSGGIQPNTQYF. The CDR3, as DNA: TGCAGTGCTAGTAGCGGGGGGATTCAACCTAATACGCAGTATTTT.

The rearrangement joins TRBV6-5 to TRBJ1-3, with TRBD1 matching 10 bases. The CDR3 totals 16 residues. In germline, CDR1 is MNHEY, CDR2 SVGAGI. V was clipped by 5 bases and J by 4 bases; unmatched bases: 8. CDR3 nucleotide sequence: TGTGCCAGCAGTACAAGACAGGGGGCGAACGGAAACACCATATATTTT. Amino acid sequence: CASSTRQGANGNTIYF.

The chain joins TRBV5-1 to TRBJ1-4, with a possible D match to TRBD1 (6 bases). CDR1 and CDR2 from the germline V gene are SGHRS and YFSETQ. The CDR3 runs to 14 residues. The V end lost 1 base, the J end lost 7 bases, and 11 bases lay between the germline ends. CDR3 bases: TGCGCCAGCAGCTTGACACAGGGAAGTGAAAAACTGTTTTTT. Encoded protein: CASSLTQGSEKLFF.

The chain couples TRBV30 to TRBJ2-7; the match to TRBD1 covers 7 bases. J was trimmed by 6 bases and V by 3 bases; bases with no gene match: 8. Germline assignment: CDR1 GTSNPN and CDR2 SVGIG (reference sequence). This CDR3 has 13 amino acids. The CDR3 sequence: CAWRHTGDLEQYF. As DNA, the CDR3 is TGTGCCTGGAGACATACAGGGGATCTCGAGCAGTACTTC. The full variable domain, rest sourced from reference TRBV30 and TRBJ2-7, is SQTIHQWPATLVQPVGSPLSLECTVEGTSNPNLYWYRQAAGRGLQLLFYSVGIGQISSEVPQNLSASRPQDRQFILSSKKLLLSDSGFYLCAWRHTGDLEQYFGPGTRLTVT.

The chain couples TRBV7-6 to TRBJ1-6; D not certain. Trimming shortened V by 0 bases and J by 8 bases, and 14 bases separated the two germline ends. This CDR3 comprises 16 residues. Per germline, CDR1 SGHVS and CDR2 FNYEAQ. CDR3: CASSLATWAADSPLHF. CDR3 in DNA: TGTGCCAGCAGCTTAGCCACTTGGGCAGCGGATTCACCCCTCCACTTT.

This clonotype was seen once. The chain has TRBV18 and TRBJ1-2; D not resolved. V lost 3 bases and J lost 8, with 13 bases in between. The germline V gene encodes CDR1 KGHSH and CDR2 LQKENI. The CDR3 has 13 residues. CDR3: CASSPYTPEGYTF. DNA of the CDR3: TGTGCCAGCTCACCGTACACCCCTGAGGGCTACACCTTC.

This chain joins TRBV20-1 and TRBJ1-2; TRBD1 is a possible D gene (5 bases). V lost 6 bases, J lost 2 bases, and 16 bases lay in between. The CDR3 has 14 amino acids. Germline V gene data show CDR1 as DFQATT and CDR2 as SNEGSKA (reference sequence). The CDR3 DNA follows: TGCAGTGCAAGGACACCCGAACGGAACTATGGCTACACCTTC. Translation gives CSARTPERNYGYTF.

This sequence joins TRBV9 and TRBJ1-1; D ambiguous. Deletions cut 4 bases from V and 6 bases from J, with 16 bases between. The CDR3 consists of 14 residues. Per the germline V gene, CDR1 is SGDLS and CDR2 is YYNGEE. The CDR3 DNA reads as TGTGCCAGCAGCCCAGACGGGGTTTGGGCTGAAGCTTTCTTT. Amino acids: CASSPDGVWAEAFF.

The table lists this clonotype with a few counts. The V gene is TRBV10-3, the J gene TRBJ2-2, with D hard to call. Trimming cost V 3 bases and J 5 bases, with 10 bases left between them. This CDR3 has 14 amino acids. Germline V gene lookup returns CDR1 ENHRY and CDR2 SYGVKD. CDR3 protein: CAISDSQNTGELFF. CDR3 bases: TGTGCCATCAGTGATTCCCAGAATACCGGGGAGCTGTTTTTT.

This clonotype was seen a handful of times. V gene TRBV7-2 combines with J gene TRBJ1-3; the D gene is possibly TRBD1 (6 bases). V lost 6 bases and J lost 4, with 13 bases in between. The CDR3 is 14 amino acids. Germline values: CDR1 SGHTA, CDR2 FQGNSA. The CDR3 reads CASRPTGIGNTIYF. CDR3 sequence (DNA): TGTGCCAGCAGACCTACAGGGATCGGAAACACCATATATTTT.

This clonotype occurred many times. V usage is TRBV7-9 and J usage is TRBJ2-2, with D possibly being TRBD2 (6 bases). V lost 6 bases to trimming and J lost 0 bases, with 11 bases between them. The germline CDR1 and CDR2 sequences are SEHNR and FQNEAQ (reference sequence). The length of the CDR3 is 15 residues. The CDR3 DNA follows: TGTGCCAGCAGTGTTAGCGGTTCGAACACCGGGGAGCTGTTTTTT. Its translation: CASSVSGSNTGELFF. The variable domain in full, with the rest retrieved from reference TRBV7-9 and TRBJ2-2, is DTGVSQNPRHKITKRGQNVTFRCDPISEHNRLYWYRQTLGQGPEFLTYFQNEAQLEKSRLLSDRFSAERPKGSFSTLEIQRTEQGDSAMYLCASSVSGSNTGELFFGEGSRLTVL.